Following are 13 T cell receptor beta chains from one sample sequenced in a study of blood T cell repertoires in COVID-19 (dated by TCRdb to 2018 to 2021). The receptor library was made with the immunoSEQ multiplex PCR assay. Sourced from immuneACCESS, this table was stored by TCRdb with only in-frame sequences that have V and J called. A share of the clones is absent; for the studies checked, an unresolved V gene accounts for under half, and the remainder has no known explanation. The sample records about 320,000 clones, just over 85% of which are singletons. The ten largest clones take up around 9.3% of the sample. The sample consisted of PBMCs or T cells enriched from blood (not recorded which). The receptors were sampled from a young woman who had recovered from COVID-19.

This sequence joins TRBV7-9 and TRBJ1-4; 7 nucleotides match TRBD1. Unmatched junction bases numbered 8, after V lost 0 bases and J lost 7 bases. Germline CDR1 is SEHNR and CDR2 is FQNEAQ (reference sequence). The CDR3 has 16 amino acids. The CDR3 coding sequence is TGTGCCAGCAGCTTAGCGGTGTGGCAGGGGGTTGAAAAACTGTTTTTT. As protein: CASSLAVWQGVEKLFF.

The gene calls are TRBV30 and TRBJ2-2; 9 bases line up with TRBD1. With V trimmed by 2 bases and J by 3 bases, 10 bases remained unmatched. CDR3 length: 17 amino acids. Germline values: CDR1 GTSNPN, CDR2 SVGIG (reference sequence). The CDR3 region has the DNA TGTGCCTGGAGTCGAGACGGGACAGGGAAGGACACCGGGGAGCTGTTTTTT. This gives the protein CAWSRDGTGKDTGELFF.

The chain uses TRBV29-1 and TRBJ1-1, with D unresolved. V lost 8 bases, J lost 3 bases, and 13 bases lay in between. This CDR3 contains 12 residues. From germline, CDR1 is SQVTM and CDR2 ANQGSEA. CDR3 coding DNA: TGCAGCATGCGCGAATTGGACACTGAAGCTTTCTTT. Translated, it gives CSMRELDTEAFF.

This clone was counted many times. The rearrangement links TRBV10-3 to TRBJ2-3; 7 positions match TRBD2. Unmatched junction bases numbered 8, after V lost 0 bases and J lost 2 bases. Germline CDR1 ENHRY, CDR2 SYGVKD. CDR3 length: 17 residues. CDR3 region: CAISESNQAGHTDTQYF. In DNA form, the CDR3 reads TGTGCCATCAGTGAGTCGAATCAAGCGGGGCACACAGATACGCAGTATTTT.

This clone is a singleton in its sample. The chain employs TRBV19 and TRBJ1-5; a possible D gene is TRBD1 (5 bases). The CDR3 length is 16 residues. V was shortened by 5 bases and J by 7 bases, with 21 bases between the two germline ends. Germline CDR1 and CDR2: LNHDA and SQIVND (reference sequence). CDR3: CASSPLVNTRGQPQHF. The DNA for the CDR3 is TGTGCCAGTAGTCCCCTCGTCAATACAAGGGGACAGCCCCAGCATTTT.

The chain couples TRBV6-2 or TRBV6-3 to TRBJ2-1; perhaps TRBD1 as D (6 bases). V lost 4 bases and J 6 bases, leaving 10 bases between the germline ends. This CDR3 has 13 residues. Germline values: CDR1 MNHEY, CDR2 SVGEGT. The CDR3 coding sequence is TGTGCCAGCAGTTCAGGGGAATTCAATGAGCAGTTCTTC. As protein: CASSSGEFNEQFF.

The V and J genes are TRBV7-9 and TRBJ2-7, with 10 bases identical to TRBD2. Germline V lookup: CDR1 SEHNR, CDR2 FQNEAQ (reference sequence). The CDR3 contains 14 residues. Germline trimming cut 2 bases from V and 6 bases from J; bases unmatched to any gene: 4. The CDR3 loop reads CASSLLAGVGEQYF. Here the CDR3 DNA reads TGTGCCAGCAGCTTACTAGCGGGAGTGGGCGAGCAGTACTTC.

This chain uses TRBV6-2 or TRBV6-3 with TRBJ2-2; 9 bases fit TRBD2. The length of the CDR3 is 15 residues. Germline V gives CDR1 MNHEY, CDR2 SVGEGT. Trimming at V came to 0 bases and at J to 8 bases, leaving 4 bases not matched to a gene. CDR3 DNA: TGTGCCAGCAGTTACTCCAGACTAGCGGCGGGGGAGCTGTTTTTT. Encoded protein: CASSYSRLAAGELFF.

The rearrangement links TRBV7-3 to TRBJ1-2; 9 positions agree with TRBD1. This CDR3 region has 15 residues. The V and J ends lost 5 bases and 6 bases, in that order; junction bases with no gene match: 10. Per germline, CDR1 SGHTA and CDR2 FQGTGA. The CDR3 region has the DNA TGTGCCAGCAGCCTCGCCGGGACAGGGAACCATGGCTACACCTTC. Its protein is CASSLAGTGNHGYTF. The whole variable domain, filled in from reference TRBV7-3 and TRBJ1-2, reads GAGVSQTPSNKVTEKGKYVELRCDPISGHTALYWYRQSLGQGPEFLIYFQGTGAADDSGLPNDRFFAVRPEGSVSTLKIQRTERGDSAVYLCASSLAGTGNHGYTFGSGTRLTVV.

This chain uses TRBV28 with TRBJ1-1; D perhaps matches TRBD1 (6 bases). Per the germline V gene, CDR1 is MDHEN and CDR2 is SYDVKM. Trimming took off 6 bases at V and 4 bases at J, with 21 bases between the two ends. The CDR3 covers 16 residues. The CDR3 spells CASSLNILQGSTEAFF. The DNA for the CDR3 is TGTGCCAGCAGCCTAAATATTCTACAGGGATCCACTGAAGCTTTCTTT.

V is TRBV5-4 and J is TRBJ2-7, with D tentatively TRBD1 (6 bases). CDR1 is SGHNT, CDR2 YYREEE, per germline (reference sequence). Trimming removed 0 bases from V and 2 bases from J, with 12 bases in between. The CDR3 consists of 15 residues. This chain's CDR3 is CASSLATGTTYEQYF. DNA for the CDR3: TGTGCCAGCAGCTTGGCCACCGGGACAACCTACGAGCAGTACTTC.

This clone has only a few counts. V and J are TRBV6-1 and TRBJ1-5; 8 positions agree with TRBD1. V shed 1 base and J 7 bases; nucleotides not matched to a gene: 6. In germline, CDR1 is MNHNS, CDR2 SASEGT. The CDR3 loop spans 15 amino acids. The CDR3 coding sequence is TGTGCCAGCAGTGAAGGCGCGTCAGGGGGCCAGCCCCAGCATTTT. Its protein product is CASSEGASGGQPQHF.

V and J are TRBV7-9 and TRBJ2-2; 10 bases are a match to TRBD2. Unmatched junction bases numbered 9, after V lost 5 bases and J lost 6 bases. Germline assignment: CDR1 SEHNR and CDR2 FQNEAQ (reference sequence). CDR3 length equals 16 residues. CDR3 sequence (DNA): TGTGCCAGCAGCCCTATTTCTAGCGGGAGTGCCGGGGAGCTGTTTTTT. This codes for CASSPISSGSAGELFF.